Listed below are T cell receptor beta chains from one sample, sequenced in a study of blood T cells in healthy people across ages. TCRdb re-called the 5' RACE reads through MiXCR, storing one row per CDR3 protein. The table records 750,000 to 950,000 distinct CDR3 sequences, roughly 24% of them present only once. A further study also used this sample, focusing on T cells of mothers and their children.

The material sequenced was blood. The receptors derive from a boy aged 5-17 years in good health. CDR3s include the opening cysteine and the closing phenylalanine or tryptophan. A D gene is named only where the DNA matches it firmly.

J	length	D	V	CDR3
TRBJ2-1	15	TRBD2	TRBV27	CASSSGGHSYNEQFF
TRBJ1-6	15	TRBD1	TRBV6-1	CASTGQATYNSPLHF
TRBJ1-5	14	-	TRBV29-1	CSVAAGYSNQPQHF
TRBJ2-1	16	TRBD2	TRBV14	CASSQEGLDPYNEQFF
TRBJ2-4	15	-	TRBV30	CAWRGWRVSKNIQYF
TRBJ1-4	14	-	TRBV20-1	CSARSKAWGEKLFF
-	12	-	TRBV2	CASSDDREEQFF
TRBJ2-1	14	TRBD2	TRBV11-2	CASSLVGGMDEQFF
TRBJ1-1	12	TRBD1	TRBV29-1	CSVEGGTGVAFF
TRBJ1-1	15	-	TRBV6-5	CASSSTGTPNTEAFF
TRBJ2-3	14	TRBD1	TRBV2	CASSGRTGSDTQYF
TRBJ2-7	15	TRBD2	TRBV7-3	CASSPQTSGHYEQYF
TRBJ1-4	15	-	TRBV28	CASSSPPLSGEKLFF
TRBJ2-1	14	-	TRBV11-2	CASSLDQSYNEQFF
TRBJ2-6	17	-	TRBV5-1	CASSLSGKPSGANVLTF
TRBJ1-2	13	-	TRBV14	CASSQAILYGYTF
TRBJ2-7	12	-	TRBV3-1	CASSQEGHEQYF
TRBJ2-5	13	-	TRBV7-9	CASSFRGMETQYF
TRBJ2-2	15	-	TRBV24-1	CATSGGPPDTGELFF
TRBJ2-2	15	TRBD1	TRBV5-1	CASSLEGGPTGELFF
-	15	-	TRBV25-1	CASSIRAGGVYEQYF
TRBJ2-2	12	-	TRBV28	CASKTRGGELFF
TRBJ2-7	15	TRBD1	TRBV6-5	CASSRTGQGAGEQYF
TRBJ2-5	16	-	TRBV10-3	CAISEQQGIRGGTQYF
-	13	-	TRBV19	CASSVTESYEQYF
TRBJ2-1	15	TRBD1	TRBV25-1	CASSGQGVPYNEQFF
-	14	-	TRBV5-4	CASSLSRTGETQYF
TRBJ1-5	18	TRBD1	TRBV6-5	CASSYLGQGAPSNQPQHF
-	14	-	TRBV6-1	CASRATGRSYEQYF
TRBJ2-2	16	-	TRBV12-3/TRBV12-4	CASSRSQKTNTGELFF
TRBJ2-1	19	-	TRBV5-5	CASSFQGLGSGTSYNEQFF
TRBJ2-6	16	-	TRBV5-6	CASSFTGPSGANVLTF
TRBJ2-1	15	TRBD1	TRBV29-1	CSVEDWAGGVYEQFF
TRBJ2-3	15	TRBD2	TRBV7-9	CASSPAGGATDTQYF
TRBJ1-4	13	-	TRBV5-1	CASSFRGDGKLFF
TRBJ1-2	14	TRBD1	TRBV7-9	CASSLGQGGGGYTF
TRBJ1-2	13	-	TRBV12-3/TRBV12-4	CASSGRGNYGYTF
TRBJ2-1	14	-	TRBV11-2	CASSSLGGLQKRYF
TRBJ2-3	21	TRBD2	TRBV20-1	CSARDLFGVAGGRSITDTQYF
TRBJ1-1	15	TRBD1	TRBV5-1	CASSATGWVGTEAFF
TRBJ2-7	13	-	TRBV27	CASSFEAGYEQYF
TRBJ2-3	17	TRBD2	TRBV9	CTSSVAGERGATDTQYF
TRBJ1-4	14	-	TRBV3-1	CASSPWLPNEKLFF
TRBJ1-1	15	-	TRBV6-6	CASSYSRKRDTEAFF
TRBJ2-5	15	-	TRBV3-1	CASSQVPGGVETQYF
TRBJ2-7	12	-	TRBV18	CASSPDMGEQYF
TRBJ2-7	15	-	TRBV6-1	CASSEGFTGTFEQYF
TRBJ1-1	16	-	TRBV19	CASSIGVDNSNPEAFF
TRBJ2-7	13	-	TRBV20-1	CSAKGRPQGEQYF
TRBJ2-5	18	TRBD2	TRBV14	CASSHRTSGTPEQETQYF
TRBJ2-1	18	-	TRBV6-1	CASTPRSYSTGAYNEQFF
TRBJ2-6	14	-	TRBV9	CASSVSSGANVLTF
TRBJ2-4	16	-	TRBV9	CASSSEEGMMKNIQYF
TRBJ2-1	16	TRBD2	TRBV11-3	CASSLGRGGNRNEQFF
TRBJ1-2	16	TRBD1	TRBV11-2	CASSSTRWDRAGGYTF
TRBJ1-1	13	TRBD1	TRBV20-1	CSAEPDRGTEASF
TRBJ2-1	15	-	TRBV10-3	CAISESETRYNEQFF